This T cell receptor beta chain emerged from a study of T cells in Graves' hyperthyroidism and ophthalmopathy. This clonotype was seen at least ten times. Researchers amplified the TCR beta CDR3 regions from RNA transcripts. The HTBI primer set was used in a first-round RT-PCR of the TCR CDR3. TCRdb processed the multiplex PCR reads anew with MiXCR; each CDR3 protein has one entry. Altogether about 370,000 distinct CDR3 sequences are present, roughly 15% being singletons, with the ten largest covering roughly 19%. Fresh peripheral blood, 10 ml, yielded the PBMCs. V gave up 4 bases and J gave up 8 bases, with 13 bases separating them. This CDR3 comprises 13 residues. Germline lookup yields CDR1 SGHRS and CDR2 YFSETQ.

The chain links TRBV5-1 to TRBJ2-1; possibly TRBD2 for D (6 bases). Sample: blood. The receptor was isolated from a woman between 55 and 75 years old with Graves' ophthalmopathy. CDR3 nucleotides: TGCGCCAGCAGCGAGTGGGACTCCGATGAGCAGTTCTTC. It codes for CASSEWDSDEQFF.